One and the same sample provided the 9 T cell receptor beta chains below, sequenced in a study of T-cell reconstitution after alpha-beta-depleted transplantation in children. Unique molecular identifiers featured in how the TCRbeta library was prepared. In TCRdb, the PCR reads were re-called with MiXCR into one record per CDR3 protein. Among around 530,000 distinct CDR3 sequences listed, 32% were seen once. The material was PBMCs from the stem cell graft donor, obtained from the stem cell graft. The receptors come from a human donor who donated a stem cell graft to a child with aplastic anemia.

The chain's CDR3 is CASRTGTDYNEQFF. The CDR3 nucleotides are TGTGCCAGCAGAACCGGGACGGACTACAATGAGCAGTTCTTC. This chain links TRBV12-3 or TRBV12-4 with TRBJ2-1, with D tentatively TRBD1 or TRBD2 (5 bases each). Trimming removed 6 bases from V and 3 bases from J, with 12 bases in between. This CDR3 spans 14 amino acids.

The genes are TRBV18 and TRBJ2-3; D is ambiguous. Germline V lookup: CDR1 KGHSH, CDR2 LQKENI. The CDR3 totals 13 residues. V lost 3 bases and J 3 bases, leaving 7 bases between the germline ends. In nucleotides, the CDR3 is TGTGCCAGCTCACCCAGGAAGACAGATACGCAGTATTTT. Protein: CASSPRKTDTQYF. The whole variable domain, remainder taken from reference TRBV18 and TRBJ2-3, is NAGVMQNPRHLVRRRGQEARLRCSPMKGHSHVYWYRQLPEEGLKFMVYLQKENIIDESGMPKERFSAEFPKEGPSILRIQQVVRGDSAAYFCASSPRKTDTQYFGPGTRLTVL.

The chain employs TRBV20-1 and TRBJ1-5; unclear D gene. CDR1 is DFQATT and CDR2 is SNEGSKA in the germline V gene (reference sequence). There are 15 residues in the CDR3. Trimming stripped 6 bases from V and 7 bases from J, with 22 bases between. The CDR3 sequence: CSADPFAGADQPQHF. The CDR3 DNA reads TGCAGTGCCGATCCTTTTGCAGGCGCGGACCAGCCCCAGCATTTT.

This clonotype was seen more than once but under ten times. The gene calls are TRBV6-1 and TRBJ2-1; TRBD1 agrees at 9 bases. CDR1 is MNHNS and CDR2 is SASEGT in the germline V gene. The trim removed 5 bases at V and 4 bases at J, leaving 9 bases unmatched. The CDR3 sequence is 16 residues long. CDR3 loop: CASSLTGTGNYNEQFF. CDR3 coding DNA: TGTGCCAGCAGTCTAACCGGGACAGGGAATTACAATGAGCAGTTCTTC.

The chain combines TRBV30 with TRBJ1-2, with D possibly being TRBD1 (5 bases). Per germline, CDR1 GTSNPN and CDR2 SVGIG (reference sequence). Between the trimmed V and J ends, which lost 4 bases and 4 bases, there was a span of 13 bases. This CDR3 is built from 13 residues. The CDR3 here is CAWISGALYGYTF. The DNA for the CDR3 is TGTGCCTGGATCTCCGGGGCCCTCTATGGCTACACCTTC.

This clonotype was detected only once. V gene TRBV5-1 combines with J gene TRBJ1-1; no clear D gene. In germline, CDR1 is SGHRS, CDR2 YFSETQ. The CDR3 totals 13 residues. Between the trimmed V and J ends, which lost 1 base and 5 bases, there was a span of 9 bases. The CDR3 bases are TGCGCCAGCAGCTTGTGGGCTGGAACTGAAGCTTTCTTT. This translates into CASSLWAGTEAFF.

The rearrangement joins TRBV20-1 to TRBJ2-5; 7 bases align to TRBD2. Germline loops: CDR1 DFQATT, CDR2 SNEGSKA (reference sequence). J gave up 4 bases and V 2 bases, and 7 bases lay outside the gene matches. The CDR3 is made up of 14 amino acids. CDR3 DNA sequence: TGCAGTGCTAGATTTGGCGGGAGAGGAGAGACCCAGTACTTC. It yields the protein CSARFGGRGETQYF.

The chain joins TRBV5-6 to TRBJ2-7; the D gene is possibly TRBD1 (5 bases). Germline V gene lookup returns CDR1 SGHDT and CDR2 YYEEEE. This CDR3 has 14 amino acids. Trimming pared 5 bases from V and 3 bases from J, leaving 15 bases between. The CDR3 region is CASRKGWQGYEQYF. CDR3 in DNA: TGTGCCAGCAGGAAAGGATGGCAGGGCTACGAGCAGTACTTC.

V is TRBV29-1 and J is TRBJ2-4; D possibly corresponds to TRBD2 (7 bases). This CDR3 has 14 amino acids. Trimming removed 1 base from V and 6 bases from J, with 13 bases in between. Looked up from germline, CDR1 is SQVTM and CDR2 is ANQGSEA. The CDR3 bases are TGCAGCGTTGAAGTGGGGGGGCAAGGAAACATTCAGTACTTC. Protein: CSVEVGGQGNIQYF.